This T cell receptor beta chain originates from a study of T cells after somatic rescue of genetic block. The method was immunoSEQ multiplex PCR; TCRdb's version includes in-frame clones alone and lacks a portion of them. The data show tens of thousands of clones, over 80% seen once. The V segment lost 6 bases and the J segment 3 bases; nucleotides outside the gene matches: 4. This CDR3 contains 14 residues. Germline CDR1 is MNHNS and CDR2 is SASEGT. A single count supports this clone. Sequencing was carried out using peripheral blood mononuclear cells (PBMCs). The rearrangement uses TRBV6-1 and TRBJ2-7, with 11 nucleotides matching TRBD2. The sequence derives from a woman aged 18-30 years. CDR3 region: CASSYGTSGYEQYF. CDR3 coding DNA: TGTGCCAGCAGCTACGGGACTAGCGGCTACGAGCAGTACTTC.